This T cell receptor beta chain was sequenced during a study of cytomegalovirus exposure and HLA in healthy donors. CDR3 length: 16 amino acids. V lost 5 bases, J lost 2 bases, and 11 bases stayed unmatched. Per the germline V gene, CDR1 is SQVTM and CDR2 is ANQGSEA. The PCR used 60 Vbeta and 13 Jbeta primers. The protocol was immunoSEQ multiplex PCR, while the TCRdb copy is restricted to in-frame clones and leaves out a portion. The repertoire holds around 220,000 clones, over 65% seen once, with around 15% in the top ten. The gene calls are TRBV29-1 and TRBJ2-1; 8 bases line up with TRBD2. The sequenced sample was PBMCs. The source is a man aged 40-49 years in good health and CMV-seronegative. CDR3 loop: CSVPRDGGGPYNEQFF. DNA of the CDR3: TGCAGCGTTCCCCGAGATGGCGGGGGGCCCTACAATGAGCAGTTCTTC.